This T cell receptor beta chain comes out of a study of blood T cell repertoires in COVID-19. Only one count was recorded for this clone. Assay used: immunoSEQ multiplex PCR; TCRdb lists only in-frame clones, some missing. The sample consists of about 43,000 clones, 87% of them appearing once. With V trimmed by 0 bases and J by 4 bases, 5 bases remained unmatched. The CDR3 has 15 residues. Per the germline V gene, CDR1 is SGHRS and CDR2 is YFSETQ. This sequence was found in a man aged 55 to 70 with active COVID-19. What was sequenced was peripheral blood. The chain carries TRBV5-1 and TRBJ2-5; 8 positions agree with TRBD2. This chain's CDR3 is CASSLAGGAPETQYF. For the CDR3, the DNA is TGCGCCAGCAGCTTGGCCGGGGGGGCTCCAGAGACCCAGTACTTC.